This is a list of T cell receptor beta chains from one sample in a study of T cell repertoires and Cas9 in healthy adults. Produced via immunoSEQ multiplex PCR; TCRdb's table is partial and in-frame only. The sample holds 13,000 to 15,000 clones, 85% to 90% seen once. The sample was Tregs (CD4+, CD25+, CD127-, CD137-, CD154-) from PBMCs; culture status not recorded. Receptors were obtained from a human donor in good health. The conserved cysteine and the conserved F or W are not part of the CDR3 here.

J,V,CDR3
TRBJ2-2,TRBV7-2,ASSLQAGGELF
TRBJ1-1,TRBV7-3,ASSVTGMGTEAF
TRBJ1-2,TRBV13,ASSFFVSGGTNGYT
TRBJ2-3,TRBV11-2,ASSSRRTDTQY
TRBJ1-2,TRBV19,ASSIQGPFYGYT
TRBJ1-5,TRBV28,ASSETGTGVWQPQH
TRBJ1-3,TRBV6-5,ASSYQSSGNTIY
TRBJ2-1,TRBV14,ASSRVAGTYNEQF
TRBJ1-1,TRBV2,ASSDPRGRGTEAF
TRBJ2-5,TRBV14,ASSHGTPDSQY
TRBJ2-1,TRBV2,ASINREAYNEQF
TRBJ1-6,TRBV7-9,ASGGGDSPLH
TRBJ2-3,TRBV5-4,ASSAAGGVEGTQY
TRBJ2-5,TRBV5-1,ASSRWTSGPSAEETQY
TRBJ2-2,TRBV9,ASSVGLRGPIITGELF
TRBJ1-2,TRBV5-5,ASRLETVNYGYT
TRBJ2-2,TRBV11-3,ASSPRTANTGELF
TRBJ2-1,TRBV7-3,ASSLLAGVYNEQF
TRBJ1-1,TRBV27,ASSLSRDRALNTEAF
TRBJ1-1,TRBV25-1,ATHSGGVNTEAF
TRBJ1-2,TRBV18,ASSPETNGYT
TRBJ1-1,TRBV5-1,ASSLGTSAF
TRBJ2-6,TRBV5-8,ASSLWAGANVLT
TRBJ1-1,TRBV4-3,ASSQEVAITEAF
TRBJ2-3,TRBV7-6,ASSNIRPDTQY
TRBJ2-2,TRBV27,ASSFGGMTNTGELF
TRBJ2-3,TRBV9,ASSVPGQDTQY
TRBJ1-1,TRBV6-5,ASSVRADPEAF
TRBJ2-5,TRBV20-1,SASLLETQY
TRBJ2-1,TRBV28,ASRFMAVWGHNEQF
TRBJ1-5,TRBV4-1,ASRELGGGPQH
TRBJ2-3,TRBV5-1,ASSLAPDSRTLDTQY
TRBJ1-2,TRBV6-6,ASSYSTSVAIGYT
TRBJ2-1,TRBV7-2,ASNRGGGPSHEQF
TRBJ1-4,TRBV7-9,ASSLRGLGEKLF
TRBJ2-2,TRBV30,AWKKGGPGELF
TRBJ2-1,TRBV11-3,ASSFGGVSEQF
TRBJ2-3,TRBV15,ATSRDLRPGGSTDTQY
TRBJ2-5,TRBV6-1,ASRRAIREETQY
TRBJ1-1,TRBV9,ASSRTVEKRASGSRAF
TRBJ2-1,TRBV20-1,SPLGRSEQF
TRBJ1-2,TRBV5-1,ASSLVGDYGYT
TRBJ1-2,TRBV6-1,ASTENRGGYT
TRBJ2-3,TRBV7-9,ASSFGTSDGTDTQY
TRBJ2-5,TRBV6-6,ASSGSFGTQY